This passage covers 23 T cell receptor beta chains from one sample sequenced in a study of post-analysis software for immune sequencing data. Unique molecular identifiers had been added to the TCR beta cDNA libraries. TCRdb redid the calling of the PCR reads with MiXCR, one entry per CDR3 protein. The table shows hundreds of thousands of distinct CDR3 sequences, with roughly 27% occurring only once. General study findings and limits: Patients had higher frequencies than controls of about 5 TRBV segments, including TRBV5-6, TRBV5-1 and TRBV20-1.

Antigens for these TCRs are unknown. Sequenced material: blood. Receptor source: a girl between 5 and 17 years old with multiple sclerosis.

V is TRBV24-1 and J is TRBJ1-5; possibly TRBD1 for D (6 bases). V shed 5 bases and J shed 7 bases, with 11 bases lying between them. Germline CDR1 and CDR2: KGHDR and SFDVKD. The CDR3 totals 13 residues. CDR3 nucleotide sequence: TGTGCCACCAGTGGGGGGGCTAGGCAGCCCCAGCATTTT. This sequence encodes CATSGGARQPQHF.

This clonotype was found once. The chain is built from TRBV25-1 and TRBJ2-7, with TRBD1 identical over 7 bases. Trimming took 8 bases from V and 5 from J; bases not matched to a gene: 12. This CDR3 spans 14 amino acids. The V gene's germline CDR1 is MGHDK and CDR2 SYGVNS. The DNA of the CDR3 is TGTGCCAGCCTCAAGAACAGGGGCAGGGACGAGCAGTACTTC. It yields the protein CASLKNRGRDEQYF.

This chain uses TRBV20-1 with TRBJ1-5; perhaps TRBD1 as D (6 bases). The germline gives CDR1 DFQATT, CDR2 SNEGSKA (reference sequence). Trimming stripped 0 bases from V and 3 bases from J, with 21 bases between. The CDR3 has 18 residues. This CDR3 is CSARDRSEAGVYNQPQHF. CDR3 sequence (DNA): TGCAGTGCTAGAGATCGAAGTGAGGCAGGGGTCTACAATCAGCCCCAGCATTTT.

The chain combines TRBV19 with TRBJ1-1, with D perhaps TRBD1 (6 bases). The CDR3 totals 12 residues. Germline V gene data show CDR1 as LNHDA and CDR2 as SQIVND (reference sequence). The V end lost 8 bases, the J end lost 3 bases, and 10 bases lay between the germline ends. The DNA of the CDR3 is TGTGCCAGTTGTCACAGGGACACTGAAGCTTTCTTT. Its translation is CASCHRDTEAFF.

This clonotype was observed a few times. This rearrangement joins TRBV15 to TRBJ2-7; 9 bases are shared with TRBD1. With V trimmed by 0 bases and J by 4 bases, 4 bases remained unmatched. The germline V gene has CDR1 LNHNV and CDR2 YYDKDF (reference sequence). The CDR3 extends over 15 amino acids. The CDR3 region has the DNA TGTGCCACCAGCAGAGAACAGGGGGCTGGGTACGAGCAGTACTTC. Translating it yields CATSREQGAGYEQYF.

The chain is built from TRBV5-1 and TRBJ1-2, with a possible D match to TRBD1 (6 bases). CDR3 size: 14 residues. CDR1 and CDR2 from the germline V gene are SGHRS and YFSETQ. V shed 5 bases and J shed 9 bases, with 20 bases lying between them. The CDR3 DNA is TGCGCCAGCAGACTGGAAACCGGGACACGAAGCTACACCTTC. Its protein product is CASRLETGTRSYTF.

This clonotype was detected only a few times. The J gene is TRBJ2-1, the V gene TRBV15; TRBD1 aligns across 9 bases. The J call is doubtful: the DNA matches TRBJ2-7 better. CDR1 LNHNV and CDR2 YYDKDF come from the germline V gene (reference sequence). The CDR3 loop spans 16 amino acids. CDR3 DNA sequence: TGTGCCACCAGCGCGAGGGGGACAGGGACCTACAATGAGCAGTACTTC. Protein sequence: CATSARGTGTYNEQYF.

This clonotype was counted at least ten times. The V gene is TRBV15, the J gene TRBJ2-7; D unclear. V lost 0 bases and J 3 bases, leaving 9 bases between the germline ends. Germline CDR1 LNHNV, CDR2 YYDKDF (reference sequence). This CDR3 spans 14 amino acids. As DNA, the CDR3 is TGTGCCACCAGCAGAGATTCGCGGATCTACGAGCAGTACTTC. It specifies CATSRDSRIYEQYF.

This rearrangement joins TRBV12-3 or TRBV12-4 to TRBJ2-1; D uncertain. Between the trimmed V and J ends, which lost 5 bases and 15 bases, there was a span of 8 bases. CDR3 length: 9 amino acids. This CDR3 is CASSPGPFF. CDR3 in DNA: TGTGCCAGCAGTCCAGGCCCGTTCTTC.

This sequence joins TRBV6-1 and TRBJ1-2, with 9 bases matching TRBD1. CDR1 is MNHNS, CDR2 SASEGT, per germline. The CDR3 spans 14 residues. Trimming cost V 3 bases and J 7 bases; bases outside gene matches: 6. Written as DNA, the CDR3 is TGTGCCAGCAGTGAGGTGGGACAGGGCGTTGGCTACACCTTC. Amino acid sequence: CASSEVGQGVGYTF.

The chain uses TRBV18 and TRBJ2-1; a possible D gene is TRBD2 (6 bases). This CDR3 has 15 residues. Trimming pared 2 bases from V and 4 bases from J, leaving 12 bases between. From germline, CDR1 is KGHSH and CDR2 LQKENI. The CDR3 DNA reads TGTGCCAGCTCACCAGCGGGACTCAAATACAATGAGCAGTTCTTC. Residues: CASSPAGLKYNEQFF.

In its sample, this clonotype was seen a few times. This chain links TRBV20-1 with TRBJ2-1, with 13 bases identical to TRBD2. This CDR3 spans 12 amino acids. CDR1 DFQATT and CDR2 SNEGSKA come from the germline V gene (reference sequence). Trimming at V came to 5 bases and at J to 16 bases, leaving 8 bases not matched to a gene. The CDR3 loop reads CSARRLAGGAFF. The CDR3 DNA sequence: TGCAGTGCTCGAAGACTAGCGGGGGGAGCCTTCTTC.

The genes are TRBV19 and TRBJ1-2; D call uncertain. Germline loops: CDR1 LNHDA, CDR2 SQIVND (reference sequence). Trimming stripped 10 bases from V and 1 base from J, with 16 bases between. CDR3 length: 14 amino acids. CDR3 nucleotides: TGTGCCACGCGACAAGCGGCCGGTAACTATGGCTACACCTTC. Protein: CATRQAAGNYGYTF.

This chain connects TRBV11-2 to TRBJ1-1, with D tentatively TRBD1 (5 bases). V gave up 2 bases and J gave up 5 bases, with 15 bases separating them. The CDR3 covers 15 residues. Germline-derived CDR1 and CDR2 are SGHAT and FQNNGV. CDR3 nucleotides: TGTGCCAGCAGCTTATGGGGACCGGAGGGGACTGAAGCTTTCTTT. Amino acid sequence: CASSLWGPEGTEAFF.

This clonotype was counted a few times. This chain connects TRBV9 to TRBJ1-2; D gene ambiguous. V shed 4 bases and J shed 2 bases, with 15 bases lying between them. The V gene's germline CDR1 is SGDLS and CDR2 YYNGEE. The CDR3 length is 15 residues. CDR3 region: CASSPLSLGNYGYTF. CDR3 DNA sequence: TGTGCCAGCAGCCCCCTTTCTCTGGGAAACTATGGCTACACCTTC.

The V gene is TRBV28, the J gene TRBJ1-6; 8 nucleotides agree with TRBD1. The V gene's germline CDR1 is MDHEN and CDR2 SYDVKM. The CDR3 runs to 15 residues. The V segment lost 2 bases and the J segment 10 bases; nucleotides outside the gene matches: 7. The CDR3 DNA sequence: TGTGCCAGCAGTTTAACCGGGACAGGTGACTCACCCCTCCACTTT. Translating gives CASSLTGTGDSPLHF.

This chain links TRBV24-1 with TRBJ2-5; no clear D gene. The V gene lost 0 bases and the J gene lost 13 bases, with 11 bases spanning the gap. Germline-derived CDR1 and CDR2 are KGHDR and SFDVKD. This CDR3 has 12 residues. The CDR3 nucleotides are TGTGCCACCAGTGATTTGCAATTAGGGTGGTACTTC. This gives the protein CATSDLQLGWYF.

This clonotype was picked up a small number of times. The V gene is TRBV13, the J gene TRBJ1-6; D gene unclear. The CDR3 contains 14 residues. Trimming removed 1 base at V and 10 bases at J, with 11 bases between. Germline CDR1 is PRHDT and CDR2 is FYEKMQ (reference sequence). CDR3 DNA: TGTGCCAGCAGCTTAGTAACCCTGGGATCACCCCTCCACTTT. Its protein product is CASSLVTLGSPLHF.

As to this clonotype: A read error may be the cause here, since a much bigger clone is one base away. The V and J genes are TRBV29-1 and TRBJ1-2, with TRBD1 identical over 8 bases. The CDR3 spans 12 residues. Germline CDR1 and CDR2: SQVTM and ANQGSEA. In DNA form, the CDR3 reads TGCAGCGTTGAAGGGACAGGGTTTGGCTGCACCTTC. It specifies CSVEGTGFGCTF.

This clonotype was seen more than once but under ten times. The chain combines TRBV20-1 with TRBJ2-4; D not certain. Germline lookup yields CDR1 DFQATT and CDR2 SNEGSKA (reference sequence). The CDR3 extends over 16 amino acids. V lost 1 base and J 1 base, leaving 14 bases between the germline ends. CDR3 amino acids: CSARVSDLRAKNIQYF. CDR3 sequence (DNA): TGCAGTGCTAGAGTATCAGATCTGAGGGCCAAAAACATTCAGTACTTC.

This clonotype was observed a handful of times. The chain is built from TRBV7-9 and TRBJ2-7; no firm D call. Trimming pared 5 bases from V and 6 bases from J, leaving 20 bases between. This CDR3 has 15 amino acids. CDR1 SEHNR and CDR2 FQNEAQ come from the germline V gene (reference sequence). CDR3 in DNA: TGTGCCAGCAGCGCCCCCGGGCCATTAGTAGGCGAGCAGTACTTC. Amino acids: CASSAPGPLVGEQYF.

The chain has TRBV20-1 and TRBJ2-5; D is perhaps TRBD1 or TRBD2 (5 bases each). The closer fit of TRBJ2-7 to the DNA end suggests the J call may be wrong. The CDR3 has 14 residues. Looked up from germline, CDR1 is DFQATT and CDR2 is SNEGSKA (reference sequence). The CDR3 sequence: CSARGRDQHNEQYF. The CDR3 region has the DNA TGCAGTGCTAGGGGACGGGACCAACATAACGAGCAGTACTTC.

V gene TRBV5-6 combines with J gene TRBJ2-7; D is possibly TRBD1 or TRBD2 (5 bases each). CDR1 is SGHDT, CDR2 YYEEEE, per germline. The V end was cut by 4 bases, the J end by 1 base, with 12 bases between. CDR3 length: 14 amino acids. CDR3 sequence reads: CASSPGTDSYEQYF. In DNA, the CDR3 is TGTGCCAGCAGCCCCGGGACGGATTCCTACGAGCAGTACTTC.